These 32 T cell receptor beta chains were all obtained from the same sample, sequenced in a study of blood T cell repertoires in COVID-19. Libraries were prepared by immunoSEQ multiplex PCR; TCRdb keeps only in-frame clonotypes and omits some of them. The sample yields a few hundred thousand clones, 82% seen once. The sample taken for sequencing was PBMCs or T cells enriched from blood (not recorded which). These receptors all come from a woman aged 60 to 75 who had recovered from COVID-19.

The CDR3, as DNA: TGTGCCAGCAGCCCGAGTTCCTCCTACGAGCAGTACTTC. Its translation is CASSPSSSYEQYF. This chain connects TRBV7-9 to TRBJ2-7; D not resolved. The CDR3 length is 13 residues. The germline V gene encodes CDR1 SEHNR and CDR2 FQNEAQ (reference sequence). V lost 5 bases, J lost 0 bases, and 8 bases lay in between.

The chain carries TRBV6-6 and TRBJ2-7; TRBD1 aligns across 9 bases. The germline gives CDR1 MNHNY, CDR2 SVGAGI (reference sequence). CDR3 length equals 16 residues. V trimming: 6 bases; J trimming: 3 bases; junction bases outside the gene matches: 12. CDR3 sequence reads: CASSPLIRDRVYEQYF. CDR3 in DNA: TGTGCCAGCAGCCCATTAATCCGGGACAGGGTCTACGAGCAGTACTTC.

This chain uses TRBV7-9 with TRBJ1-1, with unresolved D. In germline, CDR1 is SEHNR, CDR2 FQNEAQ (reference sequence). V shed 2 bases and J shed 1 base, with 5 bases lying between them. CDR3 length: 13 amino acids. The CDR3 loop reads CASSLYGNTEAFF. The CDR3 DNA is TGTGCCAGCAGCTTATACGGGAACACTGAAGCTTTCTTT.

The genes are TRBV7-3 and TRBJ2-5; tentative D call: TRBD2 (5 bases). Germline lookup yields CDR1 SGHTA and CDR2 FQGTGA. The CDR3 runs 18 residues. Trimming removed 0 bases at V and 5 bases at J, with 22 bases between. The CDR3 reads CASSLTISPGPSGETQYF. The CDR3 nucleotides read TGTGCCAGCAGCTTAACGATCAGCCCCGGGCCCTCGGGGGAGACCCAGTACTTC. Supplemented by reference TRBV7-3 and TRBJ2-5, the full variable domain reads GAGVSQTPSNKVTEKGKYVELRCDPISGHTALYWYRQSLGQGPEFLIYFQGTGAADDSGLPNDRFFAVRPEGSVSTLKIQRTERGDSAVYLCASSLTISPGPSGETQYFGPGTRLLVL.

This chain joins TRBV7-9 and TRBJ2-7; a weak D match, TRBD1 (6 bases). Deletions cut 5 bases from V and 4 bases from J, with 15 bases between. CDR1 SEHNR and CDR2 FQNEAQ come from the germline V gene (reference sequence). This CDR3 region has 14 residues. CDR3 DNA: TGTGCCAGCAGCCGATATAACAGGGAATACGAGCAGTACTTC. Protein sequence: CASSRYNREYEQYF.

The chain combines TRBV19 with TRBJ2-5; TRBD2 matches 10 bases. The CDR3 is 17 residues long. CDR1 and CDR2 from the germline V gene are LNHDA and SQIVND (reference sequence). J was trimmed by 4 bases and V by 6 bases; bases with no gene match: 14. The CDR3 sequence is CASSRRTSGGRGETQYF. CDR3 nucleotide sequence: TGTGCCAGTAGCCGCAGGACTAGCGGTGGCCGGGGAGAGACCCAGTACTTC.

Here the CDR3 DNA reads TGTGCCAGCGGGGACAGGGGGCTTGCTAATGAAAAACTGTTTTTT. It codes for CASGDRGLANEKLFF. The chain employs TRBV27 and TRBJ1-4, with 12 bases identical to TRBD1. V shed 8 bases, J shed 3 bases, and the junction held 4 bases outside the gene matches. The CDR3 covers 15 residues. Germline values: CDR1 MNHEY, CDR2 SMNVEV (reference sequence).

This clone was detected only a few times. The chain employs TRBV6-5 and TRBJ2-1; unclear D gene. V was shortened by 5 bases and J by 7 bases, with 9 bases between the two germline ends. The CDR3 has 12 amino acids. Germline loops: CDR1 MNHEY, CDR2 SVGAGI. The CDR3 here is CASSLFSNEQFF. CDR3 bases: TGTGCCAGCAGTCTATTTTCGAATGAGCAGTTCTTC.

The genes are TRBV29-1 and TRBJ1-1; unclear D gene. Germline V gene sequence: CDR1 SQVTM, CDR2 ANQGSEA. Between the trimmed V and J ends, which lost 4 bases and 4 bases, there was a span of 16 bases. CDR3 length: 14 amino acids. CDR3 protein: CSVVGDSRITEAFF. CDR3 in DNA: TGCAGCGTTGTAGGAGACTCCCGGATCACTGAAGCTTTCTTT.

This clone has more than one count but fewer than ten. The chain carries TRBV10-3 and TRBJ1-1; D is unresolved. CDR3 length equals 13 residues. The germline V and J ends were trimmed by 2 bases and 1 base, with 5 bases remaining between them. Germline V gene sequence: CDR1 ENHRY, CDR2 SYGVKD. This CDR3 is CAISEVGNTEAFF. The CDR3 DNA is TGTGCCATCAGTGAGGTCGGGAACACTGAAGCTTTCTTT.

This clone has a single count. V is TRBV4-2 and J is TRBJ1-4, with 9 nucleotides matching TRBD1. V dropped 0 bases and J dropped 0; count of bases not matched to a gene: 14. The CDR3 totals 21 residues. Germline V gene sequence: CDR1 LGHNA, CDR2 YNFKEQ. Written as DNA, the CDR3 is TGTGCCAGCAGCCAAGATCCCCCGGGACAGGGAGATTATCCAACTAATGAAAAACTGTTTTTT. The encoded protein is CASSQDPPGQGDYPTNEKLFF.

This clone was picked up a small number of times. J is TRBJ1-5 and V is TRBV19; 9 bases are a match to TRBD1. The V gene's germline CDR1 is LNHDA and CDR2 SQIVND (reference sequence). The V segment lost 2 bases and the J segment 6 bases; nucleotides outside the gene matches: 5. This CDR3 contains 15 residues. CDR3 loop: CASSILWTGAQPQHF. CDR3 DNA sequence: TGTGCCAGTAGTATACTGTGGACAGGGGCTCAGCCCCAGCATTTT.

The rearrangement links TRBV6-2 or TRBV6-3 to TRBJ1-1; D is possibly TRBD1 (5 bases). Deletions cut 2 bases from V and 4 bases from J, with 11 bases between. The CDR3 has 14 amino acids. CDR1 and CDR2 (germline): MNHEY, SVGEGT. This CDR3 reads CASSYPTVRTEAFF. In DNA form, the CDR3 reads TGTGCCAGCAGTTACCCGACAGTGCGCACTGAAGCTTTCTTT.

The chain uses TRBV6-5 and TRBJ1-6; 8 positions match TRBD1. CDR1 is MNHEY and CDR2 is SVGAGI in the germline V gene. V shed 5 bases, J shed 10 bases, and the junction held 7 bases outside the gene matches. The CDR3 spans 14 residues. The CDR3 DNA follows: TGTGCCAGCAGTCTGCAGGGGGCAAGATCACCCCTCCACTTT. It translates to CASSLQGARSPLHF.

This chain uses TRBV4-2 with TRBJ1-2, with D uncertain. CDR3 length equals 12 residues. The ends were cut back, 0 bases at V and 6 bases at J, with 5 bases in the middle. Germline CDR1 and CDR2: LGHNA and YNFKEQ. CDR3 in DNA: TGTGCCAGCAGCCAAGAACGGGATGGCTACACCTTC. This encodes CASSQERDGYTF.

As to this clone: Within the sample, other DNA sequences also encode this same CDR3. The chain uses TRBV18 and TRBJ1-1, with 10 bases that match TRBD1. The germline V gene has CDR1 KGHSH and CDR2 LQKENI. The CDR3 is made up of 13 amino acids. The V gene end was trimmed by 6 bases and the J gene end by 4 bases; junction bases not matched to a gene: 2. The CDR3 DNA reads as TGTGCCAGCTCTCGGACAGGGGGCACTGAAGCTTTCTTT. This translates into CASSRTGGTEAFF.

The chain links TRBV27 to TRBJ1-5; 9 positions match TRBD1. V was pared by 6 bases and J by 0 bases, with 12 bases of the junction left unmatched. The CDR3 has 18 residues. Germline V CDR1 and CDR2: MNHEY, SMNVEV (reference sequence). CDR3 sequence: CASSFRTGVIYSNQPQHF. The CDR3 DNA reads as TGTGCCAGCAGCTTCAGGACAGGGGTAATTTATAGCAATCAGCCCCAGCATTTT.

The V call is TRBV11-3, the J call TRBJ2-5, with D possibly matching TRBD1 (5 bases). V lost 3 bases to trimming and J lost 4 bases, with 9 bases between them. Germline values: CDR1 SGHNT, CDR2 YENEEA. This CDR3 spans 13 amino acids. The CDR3 DNA follows: TGTGCCAGCAGCTTTCAGGGTGGAGAGACCCAGTACTTC. Amino acids: CASSFQGGETQYF.

CDR3 residues: CASSLEQANTEAFF. The CDR3 DNA reads as TGTGCCAGCAGCTTGGAACAGGCTAACACTGAAGCTTTCTTT. The chain uses TRBV5-4 and TRBJ1-1, with a possible D match to TRBD1 (5 bases). This CDR3 is 14 amino acids long. Trimming stripped 0 bases from V and 2 bases from J, with 8 bases between. CDR1 is SGHNT, CDR2 YYREEE, per germline (reference sequence).

The V and J genes are TRBV6-5 and TRBJ2-3, with D possibly TRBD2 on 5 matching bases. The CDR3 has 14 residues. V lost 8 bases and J 6 bases, leaving 18 bases between the germline ends. Germline CDR1 MNHEY, CDR2 SVGAGI. CDR3 DNA sequence: TGTGCCAGCGCCCCGGGGATGATTTCCGATACGCAGTATTTT. Residues: CASAPGMISDTQYF.

This chain links TRBV5-5 with TRBJ1-1; 7 nucleotides agree with TRBD1. J gave up 2 bases and V 2 bases, and 6 bases lay outside the gene matches. The CDR3 contains 15 residues. Germline-derived CDR1 and CDR2 are SGHKS and YYEKEE (reference sequence). The CDR3 sequence is CASSFSGGGNTEAFF. CDR3 DNA sequence: TGTGCCAGCAGCTTTTCAGGGGGAGGAAACACTGAAGCTTTCTTT. The complete variable domain, with remaining parts taken from reference TRBV5-5 and TRBJ1-1, reads DAGVTQSPTHLIKTRGQQVTLRCSPISGHKSVSWYQQVLGQGPQFIFQYYEKEERGRGNFPDRFSARQFPNYSSELNVNALLLGDSALYLCASSFSGGGNTEAFFGQGTRLTVV.

This clone appeared a single time. The gene calls are TRBV5-4 and TRBJ2-3; 10 bases line up with TRBD2. This CDR3 has 15 amino acids. From germline, CDR1 is SGHNT and CDR2 YYREEE (reference sequence). Trimming removed 4 bases from V and 1 base from J; junction bases left unmatched: 3. The CDR3 DNA sequence: TGTGCCAGCAGCCCGGGGACTAGCGGCACAGATACGCAGTATTTT. It specifies CASSPGTSGTDTQYF.

V is TRBV7-6 and J is TRBJ1-1, with D uncertain. V gave up 4 bases and J gave up 4 bases, with 16 bases separating them. The germline V gene has CDR1 SGHVS and CDR2 FNYEAQ. CDR3 length: 15 amino acids. The CDR3 DNA reads as TGTGCCAGCAGCTCTTGGCCTAGCGAGAGCACTGAAGCTTTCTTT. Its protein product is CASSSWPSESTEAFF.

The gene calls are TRBV11-3 and TRBJ1-1; 7 bases agree with TRBD1. The germline V gene encodes CDR1 SGHNT and CDR2 YENEEA. The CDR3 consists of 12 residues. The V segment lost 4 bases and the J segment 6 bases; nucleotides outside the gene matches: 2. The CDR3 DNA reads TGTGCCAGCAGCTCCGACAGGGCTGAAGCTTTCTTT. Residues: CASSSDRAEAFF.

This clone was seen a handful of times. The gene calls are TRBV24-1 and TRBJ2-2; 7 positions agree with TRBD1. Germline CDR1 and CDR2: KGHDR and SFDVKD. V lost 9 bases to trimming and J lost 9 bases; unmatched junction nucleotides: 9. There are 13 residues in the CDR3. The CDR3 loop is CATQRQGSRELFF. In nucleotides, the CDR3 is TGTGCCACCCAGCGACAGGGTAGCCGGGAGCTGTTTTTT.

This rearrangement joins TRBV6-1 to TRBJ1-5, with a weak D call TRBD1 (6 bases). The CDR3 has 14 amino acids. Between the trimmed V and J ends, which lost 3 bases and 5 bases, there was a span of 11 bases. Germline CDR1 is MNHNS and CDR2 is SASEGT. CDR3 coding DNA: TGTGCCAGCAGTGATGGGACACCTTATCAGCCCCAGCATTTT. This translates into CASSDGTPYQPQHF.

The V and J genes are TRBV19 and TRBJ2-2; D is undetermined. Trimming pared 4 bases from V and 6 bases from J, leaving 6 bases between. Germline values: CDR1 LNHDA, CDR2 SQIVND (reference sequence). The CDR3 runs 12 residues. CDR3 protein: CASSTGAGELFF. CDR3 sequence (DNA): TGTGCCAGTAGTACCGGAGCCGGGGAGCTGTTTTTT.

This chain links TRBV7-2 with TRBJ2-3; 9 bases map to TRBD2. Germline V gives CDR1 SGHTA, CDR2 FQGNSA. V shed 1 base, J shed 4 bases, and the junction held 9 bases outside the gene matches. The CDR3 has 17 residues. CDR3: CASSLGIARGGSDTQYF. CDR3 coding DNA: TGTGCCAGCAGCTTAGGGATAGCGCGGGGGGGATCAGATACGCAGTATTTT.

The chain recombines TRBV11-1 with TRBJ1-2, with D maybe TRBD1 (5 bases). The CDR3 consists of 12 residues. The germline V gene encodes CDR1 SGHAT and CDR2 FQDESV (reference sequence). Trimming took off 5 bases at V and 5 bases at J, with 9 bases between the two ends. CDR3 sequence reads: CASSEQDYGYTF. CDR3 coding DNA: TGTGCCAGCAGCGAACAGGATTATGGCTACACCTTC.

This clone was counted only a few times. This CDR3 reads CASSLVGGIGTGELFF. The DNA of the CDR3 is TGTGCCAGCAGCTTAGTGGGCGGGATTGGCACCGGGGAGCTGTTTTTT. The gene calls are TRBV7-9 and TRBJ2-2; TRBD2 is a possible D gene (6 bases). This CDR3 is 16 amino acids long. V dropped 1 base and J dropped 4 bases, with 13 bases sitting between them. Looked up from germline, CDR1 is SEHNR and CDR2 is FQNEAQ (reference sequence).

J is TRBJ2-1 and V is TRBV19, with unresolved D. The CDR3 totals 13 residues. Trimming took off 7 bases at V and 7 bases at J, with 14 bases between the two ends. The V gene's germline CDR1 is LNHDA and CDR2 SQIVND (reference sequence). The CDR3 here is CASTHQAPNEQFF. As DNA, the CDR3 is TGTGCCAGTACTCACCAGGCCCCGAATGAGCAGTTCTTC.

V usage is TRBV7-2 and J usage is TRBJ1-6; TRBD1 agrees at 10 bases. The ends lost 4 bases at V and 7 bases at J; junction bases unmatched: 1. The length of the CDR3 is 14 residues. Germline-derived CDR1 and CDR2 are SGHTA and FQGNSA. The CDR3 DNA reads as TGTGCCAGCAGCTCGGGACAGGGGAATTCACCCCTCCACTTT. Amino acid sequence: CASSSGQGNSPLHF.